This T cell receptor (beta chain) emerged from a study of technical replicates of blood from several donors. This CDR3 spans 14 amino acids. Germline assignment: CDR1 SEHNR and CDR2 FQNEAQ (reference sequence). Trimming shortened V by 1 base and J by 9 bases, and 15 bases separated the two germline ends. This table comes from immunoSEQ multiplex PCR, and its TCRdb copy is limited to in-frame clones, with some not included. The data contain 55,000 to 85,000 clones, approximately 96% of them singletons. The clonotype originates from a human donor in good health. The chain combines TRBV7-9 with TRBJ1-2; a weak D match, TRBD1 (6 bases). Sequencing used T cells isolated from PBMCs. CDR3 amino acids: CASSLELRTDRYTF. The CDR3 DNA follows: TGTGCCAGCAGCTTAGAATTACGGACAGATCGCTACACCTTC.